The 16 T cell receptor beta chains in this list originate from one sample, sequenced in a study of blood T cell repertoires in COVID-19. Repertoires were generated with immunoSEQ multiplex PCR, while TCRdb's copy carries only in-frame clones and drops some. The sample yields about 110,000 clones, 65% to 90% seen once. The sequencing input was peripheral blood. The receptor set was obtained from a man at least 80 years old with acute or convalescent COVID-19.

The rearrangement uses TRBV7-2 and TRBJ2-5; 8 nucleotides line up with TRBD2. This CDR3 comprises 15 residues. Unmatched junction bases numbered 8, after V lost 3 bases and J lost 5 bases. CDR1 and CDR2 (germline): SGHTA, FQGNSA. The CDR3, as DNA: TGTGCCAGCAGCTTGAGCGGGAGTATGGGGGAGACCCAGTACTTC. This encodes CASSLSGSMGETQYF.

The chain has TRBV29-1 and TRBJ2-4; 9 bases line up with TRBD1. The CDR3 is 12 residues long. CDR1 and CDR2 from the germline V gene are SQVTM and ANQGSEA. The junction had 7 bases not matched to a gene; V was cut back by 7 bases and J by 9 bases. For the CDR3, the DNA is TGCAGCGCCACAGGGGGCTCAGGCATTCAGTACTTC. Translated, it gives CSATGGSGIQYF.

The V gene is TRBV5-1, the J gene TRBJ2-1; D is perhaps TRBD1 (6 bases). The germline V and J ends were trimmed by 4 bases and 4 bases, with 12 bases remaining between them. Germline CDR1 reads SGHRS; CDR2 reads YFSETQ. The CDR3 runs to 14 residues. For the CDR3, the DNA is TGCGCCAGCAGCCAATCGGACAGATACAATGAGCAGTTCTTC. Its translation: CASSQSDRYNEQFF.

The chain recombines TRBV5-1 with TRBJ2-7; 8 nucleotides align to TRBD1. This CDR3 has 13 amino acids. Germline CDR1 SGHRS, CDR2 YFSETQ. V lost 7 bases, J lost 6 bases, and 9 bases stayed unmatched. Here the CDR3 reads CASRNQGASEQYF. CDR3 nucleotides: TGCGCCAGCCGAAACCAGGGGGCGAGCGAGCAGTACTTC.

This chain connects TRBV11-2 to TRBJ2-7; a possible D gene is TRBD2 (7 bases). The CDR3 runs to 16 residues. Per germline, CDR1 SGHAT and CDR2 FQNNGV. The V gene lost 0 bases and the J gene lost 6 bases, with 18 bases spanning the gap. For the CDR3, the DNA is TGTGCCAGCAGCTTAGAGGGTGGGGGGGGCCTTGGCGAGCAGTACTTC. It specifies CASSLEGGGGLGEQYF.

This clone has just one count. V and J are TRBV4-3 and TRBJ2-1; D possibly corresponds to TRBD2 (6 bases). CDR3 length equals 15 residues. Germline CDR1 reads LGHNA; CDR2 reads YSLEER. V was shortened by 1 base and J by 1 base, with 8 bases between the two germline ends. The CDR3 region has the DNA TGCGCCAGCAGCCAAGGGGGGAGGTCCTACAATGAGCAGTTCTTC. Encoded protein: CASSQGGRSYNEQFF.

V and J are TRBV27 and TRBJ2-5, with 7 nucleotides matching TRBD2. The CDR3 has 15 amino acids. The V segment lost 2 bases and the J segment 5 bases; nucleotides outside the gene matches: 8. Germline-derived CDR1 and CDR2 are MNHEY and SMNVEV (reference sequence). The CDR3 region is CASSLSGISVETQYF. The DNA of the CDR3 is TGTGCCAGCAGTTTAAGCGGGATAAGTGTCGAGACCCAGTACTTC.

This clone was seen a few times. The chain has TRBV14 and TRBJ2-2; D gene unclear. The CDR3 is 13 amino acids. Trimming cost V 3 bases and J 8 bases, with 10 bases left between them. Germline lookup yields CDR1 SGHDN and CDR2 FVKESK. The CDR3 loop is CASSHGFTGELFF. The CDR3 nucleotides read TGTGCCAGCAGCCACGGGTTTACGGGGGAGCTGTTTTTT.

Points on this clone: The same CDR3 can be traced to other DNA sequences in this sample. The chain carries TRBV7-2 and TRBJ2-3; no firm D call. The ends were cut back, 3 bases at V and 0 bases at J, with 7 bases in the middle. Looked up from germline, CDR1 is SGHTA and CDR2 is FQGNSA. The CDR3 totals 14 residues. The CDR3 DNA reads as TGTGCCAGCAGCTTGGGCACTAGCACAGATACGCAGTATTTT. This sequence encodes CASSLGTSTDTQYF.

J is TRBJ2-6 and V is TRBV5-1; 8 positions match TRBD1. Trimming at V came to 1 base and at J to 3 bases, leaving 3 bases not matched to a gene. CDR3 size: 16 residues. Germline values: CDR1 SGHRS, CDR2 YFSETQ. The CDR3 is CASSLSGGDGANVLTF. The CDR3 DNA sequence: TGCGCCAGCAGCTTGTCAGGGGGCGATGGGGCCAACGTCCTGACTTTC.

This sequence joins TRBV7-3 and TRBJ2-5, with 11 bases aligning to TRBD2. Germline values: CDR1 SGHTA, CDR2 FQGTGA. The CDR3 sequence is 16 residues long. The V gene end was trimmed by 5 bases and the J gene end by 5 bases; junction bases not matched to a gene: 10. The CDR3 coding sequence is TGTGCCAGCAGCCCCCTGGGACTAGCGGCCGGGGAGACCCAGTACTTC. As protein: CASSPLGLAAGETQYF.

This chain connects TRBV5-1 to TRBJ1-3; 7 bases line up with TRBD1. Germline V CDR1 and CDR2: SGHRS, YFSETQ. The CDR3 length is 17 residues. J gave up 0 bases and V 0 bases, and 6 bases lay outside the gene matches. The CDR3 region has the DNA TGCGCCAGCAGCTTGGGGGCAGGGACAGCCTCTGGAAACACCATATATTTT. Its translation: CASSLGAGTASGNTIYF. Combining the CDR3 with reference TRBV5-1 and TRBJ1-3 gives the whole variable domain KAGVTQTPRYLIKTRGQQVTLSCSPISGHRSVSWYQQTPGQGLQFLFEYFSETQRNKGNFPGRFSGRQFSNSRSEMNVSTLELGDSALYLCASSLGAGTASGNTIYFGEGSWLTVV.

This chain links TRBV29-1 with TRBJ2-1, with TRBD2 as a possible D gene (6 bases). Germline values: CDR1 SQVTM, CDR2 ANQGSEA. CDR3 length: 16 residues. V was cut by 1 base and J by 0 bases, with 13 bases left in between. The CDR3, as DNA: TGCAGCGTTGAAGGGGCGGGACCGATCTCCTACAATGAGCAGTTCTTC. Translated, it gives CSVEGAGPISYNEQFF.

J is TRBJ2-3 and V is TRBV24-1; 12 bases are shared with TRBD2. The CDR3 spans 20 residues. Germline V gene lookup returns CDR1 KGHDR and CDR2 SFDVKD. Trimming cost V 3 bases and J 3 bases; bases outside gene matches: 15. CDR3 sequence reads: CATSDPNSLTSGRRTDTQYF. DNA of the CDR3: TGTGCCACCAGTGATCCTAACTCCCTAACTAGCGGGAGGAGGACAGATACGCAGTATTTT.

This clone showed up just once. As DNA, the CDR3 is TGTGCCAGCAGCTTTACACTTCTACAGACCTCAGGCTACACCTTC. Translated, it gives CASSFTLLQTSGYTF. This sequence joins TRBV5-5 and TRBJ1-2; D is uncertain. CDR1 is SGHKS and CDR2 is YYEKEE in the germline V gene (reference sequence). The CDR3 length is 15 residues. V was trimmed by 2 bases and J by 8 bases, leaving 19 bases between them.

This chain joins TRBV19 and TRBJ1-5, with D tentatively TRBD1 (6 bases). V was trimmed by 3 bases and J by 5 bases, leaving 8 bases between them. The germline gives CDR1 LNHDA, CDR2 SQIVND (reference sequence). The CDR3 is 13 residues long. CDR3 amino acids: CASSMTGDQPQHF. DNA for the CDR3: TGTGCCAGTAGTATGACAGGCGATCAGCCCCAGCATTTT.